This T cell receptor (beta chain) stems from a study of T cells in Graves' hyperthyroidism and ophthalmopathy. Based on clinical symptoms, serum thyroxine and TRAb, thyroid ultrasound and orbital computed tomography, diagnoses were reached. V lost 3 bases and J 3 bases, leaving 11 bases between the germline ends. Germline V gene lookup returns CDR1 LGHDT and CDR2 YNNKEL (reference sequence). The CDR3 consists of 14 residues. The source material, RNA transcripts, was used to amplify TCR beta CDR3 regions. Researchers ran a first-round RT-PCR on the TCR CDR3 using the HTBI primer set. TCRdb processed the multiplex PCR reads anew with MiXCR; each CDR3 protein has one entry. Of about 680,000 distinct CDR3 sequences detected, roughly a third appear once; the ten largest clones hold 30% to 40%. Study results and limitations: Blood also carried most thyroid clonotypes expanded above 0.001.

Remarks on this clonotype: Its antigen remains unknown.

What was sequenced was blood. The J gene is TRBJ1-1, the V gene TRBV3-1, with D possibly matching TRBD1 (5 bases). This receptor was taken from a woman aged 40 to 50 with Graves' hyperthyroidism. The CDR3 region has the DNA TGTGCCAGCAGCCAGGGGCACGGGTACACTGAAGCTTTCTTT. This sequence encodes CASSQGHGYTEAFF.